The 25 T cell receptor beta chains below were found in one sample sequenced in a study of T cell clonality in common variable immunodeficiency. General study findings and limits: Fewer deletions and N-nucleotide insertions were reportedly seen in common variable immunodeficiency TCR beta sequences.

Antigen specificity for these receptors is unknown. Clones were read by immunoSEQ multiplex PCR, and TCRdb kept only the in-frame ones, dropping some. The sample has over 30,000 clones, none seen only once; the top ten hold about 6.1%. The specimen sequenced was peripheral blood mononuclear cells. The receptors originated from a human donor with common variable immunodeficiency.

This clone has a count of ten or more. The read gets to within 3 residues of the CDR3 end, and the germline J gene fills in the rest. J is TRBJ2-7 and V is TRBV4-2, with 8 bases that match TRBD1. This CDR3 contains 17 residues. V gave up 0 bases and J gave up 4 bases; unmatched junction bases: 11. CDR1 and CDR2 (germline): LGHNA, YNFKEQ. Incomplete CDR3 DNA: TGTGCCAGCAGCCAAGATGGAGGACAGGGAGCTACTTACGAG. Protein: CASSQDGGQGATYE. The whole CDR3 reads CASSQDGGQGATYEQYF.

This clone was detected ten times or more. The CDR3 end lies 3 residues beyond the end of the read and is filled in from the germline J gene. The chain couples TRBV14 to TRBJ1-1, with D maybe TRBD1 (5 bases). There are 13 residues in the CDR3. Trimming shortened V by 1 base and J by 6 bases, and 9 bases separated the two germline ends. Germline V lookup: CDR1 SGHDN, CDR2 FVKESK. CDR3 DNA, as far as it was read: TGTGCCAGCAGCCAAGTCCAAGGGGCTGAA. Translating it yields CASSQVQGAE. The entire CDR3 sequence reads CASSQVQGAEAFF.

For this clone: The read stops 3 residues short of the end of the CDR3; the missing end is completed from the germline J gene. The chain combines TRBV19 with TRBJ1-1, with TRBD1 identical over 11 bases. Trimming took 6 bases from V and 3 from J; bases not matched to a gene: 0. Germline CDR1 is LNHDA and CDR2 is SQIVND (reference sequence). The CDR3 runs 13 residues. The CDR3 spells CASRGQGDTEAFF. The sequenced CDR3 bases are TGTGCCAGTAGGGGACAGGGGGACACTGAA.

This clone has more than one count but fewer than ten. Read sequence stops 3 residues before the CDR3 end, and the germline J gene provides the missing end. This chain links TRBV20-1 with TRBJ2-1; D is perhaps TRBD2 (5 bases). V lost 5 bases, J lost 1 base, and 15 bases lay in between. CDR1 and CDR2 from the germline V gene are DFQATT and SNEGSKA (reference sequence). The CDR3 has 15 residues. CDR3: CSASRPGYSYNEQFF. The sequenced CDR3 bases are TGCAGTGCTTCCCGTCCGGGGTATTCCTACAATGAG.

As concerns this clone: The sequence runs out 3 residues before the end of the CDR3; the remainder is reconstructed from the germline J gene. The chain has TRBV19 and TRBJ2-2; TRBD2 is a possible D gene (6 bases). The germline V and J ends were trimmed by 3 bases and 4 bases, with 12 bases remaining between them. Germline V gene data show CDR1 as LNHDA and CDR2 as SQIVND (reference sequence). The CDR3 totals 15 residues. The part of the CDR3 DNA that was read is TGTGCCAGTAGTATTATCGGGGGAGGCACCGGGGAG. Translation: CASSIIGGGTGE. The entire CDR3 protein is CASSIIGGGTGELFF.

This clone was detected ten times or more. The read halts 3 residues ahead of the CDR3 end, with the missing end drawn from the germline J gene. The J gene is TRBJ1-5, the V gene TRBV30, with D tentatively TRBD1 (5 bases). Germline V gives CDR1 GTSNPN, CDR2 SVGIG (reference sequence). This CDR3 has 14 residues. V was trimmed by 0 bases and J by 4 bases, leaving 10 bases between them. The sequenced CDR3 bases are TGTGCCTGGAGTGTTGGGGGGACGAATCAGCCC. This translates into CAWSVGGTNQP. In full, the CDR3 reads CAWSVGGTNQPQHF.

Many counts were recorded for this clone. The CDR3 extends 3 residues past the end of the read, so its final part is completed from the germline J gene. This chain connects TRBV7-2 to TRBJ1-1; no reliable D call. CDR1 and CDR2 from the germline V gene are SGHTA and FQGNSA. The CDR3 is 14 residues long. V lost 5 bases, J lost 5 bases, and 15 bases lay in between. The CDR3 reads CASSKEGVGTEAFF. CDR3 DNA, as far as it was read: TGTGCCAGCAGCAAGGAGGGTGTTGGGACTGAA. Full variable domain (missing parts from reference TRBV7-2 and TRBJ1-1): GAGVSQSPSNKVTEKGKDVELRCDPISGHTALYWYRQSLGQGLEFLIYFQGNSAPDKSGLPSDRFSAERTGGSVSTLTIQRTQQEDSAVYLCASSKEGVGTEAFFGQGTRLTVV.

The table lists this clone with many counts. Read sequence stops 3 residues before the CDR3 end, and the germline J gene provides the missing end. The chain is built from TRBV5-4 and TRBJ1-1; D possibly corresponds to TRBD1 (5 bases). The V gene lost 4 bases and the J gene lost 4 bases, with 14 bases spanning the gap. The germline V gene has CDR1 SGHNT and CDR2 YYREEE (reference sequence). The CDR3 loop spans 14 amino acids. The CDR3 spells CASSPGLDVTEAFF. CDR3 DNA (partial): TGTGCCAGCAGCCCGGGACTGGACGTCACTGAA.

This clone was recorded a few times. The read is 3 residues too short to cover the CDR3 end, so that end is filled in from the germline J gene. The chain uses TRBV19 and TRBJ2-7, with D tentatively TRBD1 (5 bases). The CDR3 totals 14 residues. The V gene's germline CDR1 is LNHDA and CDR2 SQIVND (reference sequence). V lost 1 base, J lost 3 bases, and 10 bases lay in between. The part of the CDR3 DNA that was read is TGTGCCAGTAGTATAGGCAGGGAAGACTACGAG. It yields the protein CASSIGREDYE. The CDR3 as a whole reads CASSIGREDYEQYF.

This clone occurred many times. The read ends 3 residues before the CDR3 terminus; that terminus is restored from the germline J gene. The V gene is TRBV2, the J gene TRBJ1-1; maybe TRBD1 (5 bases). The CDR3 spans 14 residues. The ends were cut back, 9 bases at V and 1 base at J, with 15 bases in the middle. Germline V CDR1 and CDR2: SNHLY, FYNNEI. The CDR3 DNA, read in part, is TGTGCCAGTGACCCCCAAGGGGCGAACACTGAA. This gives the protein CASDPQGANTE. Given in full, the CDR3 is CASDPQGANTEAFF. Combining the CDR3 with reference TRBV2 and TRBJ1-1 gives the whole variable domain EPEVTQTPSHQVTQMGQEVILRCVPISNHLYFYWYRQILGQKVEFLVSFYNNEISEKSEIFDDQFSVERPDGSNFTLKIRSTKLEDSAMYFCASDPQGANTEAFFGQGTRLTVV.

This clone qualifies as medium-sized. The CDR3 is cut off 3 residues early in the read; its end comes from the germline J gene. The chain combines TRBV20-1 with TRBJ1-2; perhaps TRBD1 as D (5 bases). This CDR3 contains 14 residues. CDR1 and CDR2 from the germline V gene are DFQATT and SNEGSKA (reference sequence). The V gene lost 2 bases and the J gene lost 6 bases, with 16 bases spanning the gap. The part of the CDR3 DNA that was read is TGCAGTGCTAGAATACCTCAGGGAGGGGATGGC. Its protein product is CSARIPQGGDG. The whole CDR3 region reads CSARIPQGGDGYTF.

This clone has a handful of counts. The DNA ends 3 residues before the CDR3 does, and the rest of the CDR3 is filled in from the germline J gene. The V call is TRBV19, the J call TRBJ2-1; maybe TRBD1 (6 bases). The CDR3 is made up of 14 amino acids. Germline V gene lookup returns CDR1 LNHDA and CDR2 SQIVND (reference sequence). Trimming left V 5 bases short and J 8 bases short, with 16 bases between. The CDR3 region is CASSSTGWGDEQFF. The sequenced part of the CDR3 DNA is TGTGCCAGTAGTTCCACAGGGTGGGGCGATGAG.

There are a few counts of this clone. The missing CDR3 end, 3 residues past where the read stops, is filled in from the germline J gene. This chain joins TRBV19 and TRBJ2-3, with TRBD2 matching 10 bases. The V and J ends lost 7 bases and 0 bases, in that order; junction bases with no gene match: 7. The CDR3 totals 16 residues. Germline CDR1 LNHDA, CDR2 SQIVND (reference sequence). CDR3 in amino acids: CASMRSGGASTDTQYF. The CDR3 DNA, read in part, is TGTGCCAGTATGAGGAGCGGGGGGGCGAGCACAGATACG.

This clone occurred many times. The read ends 3 residues before the CDR3 terminus; that terminus is restored from the germline J gene. The gene calls are TRBV18 and TRBJ2-7; 8 bases map to TRBD2. V lost 2 bases to trimming and J lost 6 bases; unmatched junction nucleotides: 15. The CDR3 consists of 17 residues. CDR1 and CDR2 (germline): KGHSH, LQKENI. Here the CDR3 reads CASSPGGIAGSRGEQYF. The DNA read from the CDR3 is TGTGCCAGCTCACCAGGGGGAATAGCGGGGTCACGCGGCGAG.

This clone has a count of ten or more. The read terminates 3 residues ahead of where the CDR3 ends, so the germline J gene completes it. The chain couples TRBV2 to TRBJ2-5; possibly TRBD1 for D (5 bases). V was cut by 9 bases and J by 1 base, with 9 bases left in between. CDR1 and CDR2 (germline): SNHLY, FYNNEI. This CDR3 contains 12 residues. CDR3 amino acids: CARRQPQETQYF. CDR3 DNA, as far as it was read: TGTGCCAGACGACAGCCCCAAGAGACC.

This clone was seen a handful of times. With the read ending 3 residues before the CDR3 end, the germline J gene is used to fill in that end. This chain uses TRBV6-2 or TRBV6-3 with TRBJ2-5; a possible D gene is TRBD2 (5 bases). This CDR3 is 11 amino acids long. Trimming stripped 4 bases from V and 5 bases from J, with 5 bases between. CDR1 is MNHEY and CDR2 is SVGEGT in the germline V gene. The CDR3 DNA, read in part, is TGTGCCAGCAGTTCGGGGGAGACC. It encodes CASSSGET. The complete CDR3 protein is CASSSGETQYF.

With regard to this clone: The DNA ends 3 residues before the CDR3 does, and the rest of the CDR3 is filled in from the germline J gene. The genes are TRBV30 and TRBJ2-7; tentatively, D is TRBD1 (5 bases). This CDR3 has 16 amino acids. Trimming removed 0 bases at V and 3 bases at J, with 18 bases between. Per germline, CDR1 GTSNPN and CDR2 SVGIG (reference sequence). The CDR3 protein is CAWSVPGWGQGYEQYF. The sequenced part of the CDR3 DNA is TGTGCCTGGAGTGTACCGGGTTGGGGTCAGGGCTACGAG.

As concerns this clone: The read gets to within 3 residues of the CDR3 end, and the germline J gene fills in the rest. This chain links TRBV19 with TRBJ2-7; D call uncertain. CDR1 and CDR2 (germline): LNHDA, SQIVND (reference sequence). CDR3 length: 14 residues. V lost 3 bases and J 5 bases, leaving 14 bases between the germline ends. CDR3 DNA, as far as it was read: TGTGCCAGTAGTATCTCAAGTCAACGGGACGAG. As protein: CASSISSQRDE. The CDR3 as a whole reads CASSISSQRDEQYF.

As to this clone: The DNA ends 3 residues before the CDR3 does, and the rest of the CDR3 is filled in from the germline J gene. The V and J genes are TRBV20-1 and TRBJ2-1; 15 bases are shared with TRBD2. The CDR3 is 19 residues long. Germline V lookup: CDR1 DFQATT, CDR2 SNEGSKA (reference sequence). Trimming at V came to 6 bases and at J to 6 bases, leaving 18 bases not matched to a gene. The CDR3 bases that were read are TGCAGTGCCGACGGACTAGCGGGGGGGCAGGCGCGGGAACCCAATGAG. Translation gives CSADGLAGGQAREPNE. The entire CDR3 is CSADGLAGGQAREPNEQFF.

This clone was recorded a few times. Read data end 3 residues before the CDR3 end; the end is taken from the germline J gene. The V gene is TRBV30, the J gene TRBJ1-3, with D unclear. V lost 2 bases, J lost 0 bases, and 14 bases lay in between. Germline lookup yields CDR1 GTSNPN and CDR2 SVGIG (reference sequence). The CDR3 totals 16 residues. The CDR3 sequence is CAWSSGQSDSGNTIYF. The sequenced CDR3 bases are TGTGCCTGGAGTAGTGGGCAGTCTGACTCTGGAAACACC.

The sample holds a few counts of this clone. The CDR3 goes on 3 residues after the read ends, and that part is filled in from the germline J gene. V and J are TRBV2 and TRBJ2-7; D possibly corresponds to TRBD2 (5 bases). V was cut by 6 bases and J by 2 bases, with 11 bases left in between. This CDR3 is 13 amino acids long. Germline lookup yields CDR1 SNHLY and CDR2 FYNNEI. The chain's CDR3 is CASRETGTYEQYF. The DNA read from the CDR3 is TGTGCCAGCAGGGAGACGGGGACCTACGAG.

On this clone: The sequence runs out 3 residues before the end of the CDR3; the remainder is reconstructed from the germline J gene. The V and J genes are TRBV30 and TRBJ1-6; 9 bases agree with TRBD1. Germline trimming cut 5 bases from V and 7 bases from J; bases unmatched to any gene: 3. The length of the CDR3 is 13 residues. Germline loops: CDR1 GTSNPN, CDR2 SVGIG (reference sequence). This chain's CDR3 is CAWGTGRNSPLHF. The sequenced part of the CDR3 DNA is TGTGCCTGGGGGACAGGGCGAAATTCACCC.

Note on this clone: Read data end 3 residues before the CDR3 end; the end is taken from the germline J gene. This chain joins TRBV30 and TRBJ1-3; D gene unclear. V was cut by 3 bases and J by 4 bases, with 16 bases left in between. CDR3 length: 15 amino acids. Looked up from germline, CDR1 is GTSNPN and CDR2 is SVGIG (reference sequence). The part of the CDR3 DNA that was read is TGTGCCTGGAGCCTGAACCGCGGTCCAGGAAACACC. Its translation: CAWSLNRGPGNT. The full CDR3 protein is CAWSLNRGPGNTIYF.

In this sample, this clone turned up many times. Sequencing ends 3 residues short of the CDR3 end; the germline J gene provides the rest. V gene TRBV19 combines with J gene TRBJ1-5; 8 positions agree with TRBD1. CDR1 and CDR2 (germline): LNHDA, SQIVND (reference sequence). This CDR3 is built from 18 residues. The J segment lost 0 bases and the V segment lost 7 bases, leaving 14 bases of the junction unmatched. The sequenced CDR3 bases are TGTGCCAGTATGCCGGGACAGGATGTCTATTATAGCAATCAGCCC. Amino acid sequence: CASMPGQDVYYSNQP. The entire CDR3 is CASMPGQDVYYSNQPQHF.

On this clone: The CDR3 end lies 3 residues beyond the end of the read and is filled in from the germline J gene. The chain is built from TRBV11-3 and TRBJ2-3; D is possibly TRBD1 (5 bases). V was shortened by 5 bases and J by 2 bases, with 14 bases between the two germline ends. The germline CDR1 and CDR2 sequences are SGHNT and YENEEA. The CDR3 extends over 15 amino acids. The CDR3 loop is CASSATGDLTDTQYF. The part of the CDR3 DNA that was read is TGTGCCAGCAGCGCAACAGGAGACCTCACAGATACG.